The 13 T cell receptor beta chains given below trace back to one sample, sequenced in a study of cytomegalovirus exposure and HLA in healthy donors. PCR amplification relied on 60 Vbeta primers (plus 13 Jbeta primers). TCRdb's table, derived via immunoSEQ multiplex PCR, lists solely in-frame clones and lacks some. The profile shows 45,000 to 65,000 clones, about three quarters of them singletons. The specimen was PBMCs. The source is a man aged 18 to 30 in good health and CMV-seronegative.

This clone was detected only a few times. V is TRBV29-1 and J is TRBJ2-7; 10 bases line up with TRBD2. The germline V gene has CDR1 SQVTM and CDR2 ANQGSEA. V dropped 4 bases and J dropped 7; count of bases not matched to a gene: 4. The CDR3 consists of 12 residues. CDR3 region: CSVVGLAWEQYF. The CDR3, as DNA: TGCAGCGTTGTGGGACTAGCGTGGGAGCAGTACTTC.

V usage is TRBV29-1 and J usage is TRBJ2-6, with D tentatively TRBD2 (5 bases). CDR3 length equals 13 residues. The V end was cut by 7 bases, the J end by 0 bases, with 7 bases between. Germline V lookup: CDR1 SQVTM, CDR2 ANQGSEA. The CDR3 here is CSADYSGANVLTF. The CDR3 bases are TGCAGCGCCGACTACTCTGGGGCCAACGTCCTGACTTTC.

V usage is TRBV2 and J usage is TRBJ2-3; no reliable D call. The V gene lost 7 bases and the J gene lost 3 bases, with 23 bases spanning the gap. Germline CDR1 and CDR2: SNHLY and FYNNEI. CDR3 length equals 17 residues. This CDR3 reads CASTPLGSSDSTDTQYF. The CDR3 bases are TGTGCCAGCACCCCACTGGGTAGCAGCGATTCGACAGATACGCAGTATTTT. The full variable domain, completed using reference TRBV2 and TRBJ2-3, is EPEVTQTPSHQVTQMGQEVILRCVPISNHLYFYWYRQILGQKVEFLVSFYNNEISEKSEIFDDQFSVERPDGSNFTLKIRSTKLEDSAMYFCASTPLGSSDSTDTQYFGPGTRLTVL.

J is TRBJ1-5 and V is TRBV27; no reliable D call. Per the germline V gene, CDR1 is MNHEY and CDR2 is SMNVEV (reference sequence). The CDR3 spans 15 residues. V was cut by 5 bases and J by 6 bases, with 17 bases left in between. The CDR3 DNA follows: TGTGCCAGCAGTCCTACCCCCGCCGGGATTCAGCCCCAGCATTTT. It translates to CASSPTPAGIQPQHF.

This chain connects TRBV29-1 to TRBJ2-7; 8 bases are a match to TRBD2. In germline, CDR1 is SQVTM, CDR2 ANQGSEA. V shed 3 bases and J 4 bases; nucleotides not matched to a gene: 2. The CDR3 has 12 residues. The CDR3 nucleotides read TGCAGCGTTGAGGCGGGAGGATACGAGCAGTACTTC. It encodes CSVEAGGYEQYF.

The CDR3 is CASRGTSGRASSGANVLTF. The CDR3 DNA follows: TGTGCCAGCAGAGGGACTAGCGGGAGGGCCAGCTCTGGGGCCAACGTCCTGACTTTC. The V call is TRBV28, the J call TRBJ2-6, with 16 positions matching TRBD2. V dropped 6 bases and J dropped 0; count of bases not matched to a gene: 5. The CDR3 is 19 amino acids. Germline lookup yields CDR1 MDHEN and CDR2 SYDVKM.

CDR3 sequence (DNA): TGTGCCAGCAGTAGTCGGACAGGGGGCTACAGCACTGAAGCTTTCTTT. Residues: CASSSRTGGYSTEAFF. The chain is built from TRBV28 and TRBJ1-1; 11 bases fit TRBD1. The CDR3 runs to 16 residues. Looked up from germline, CDR1 is MDHEN and CDR2 is SYDVKM. The V and J ends lost 5 bases and 4 bases, in that order; junction bases with no gene match: 9.

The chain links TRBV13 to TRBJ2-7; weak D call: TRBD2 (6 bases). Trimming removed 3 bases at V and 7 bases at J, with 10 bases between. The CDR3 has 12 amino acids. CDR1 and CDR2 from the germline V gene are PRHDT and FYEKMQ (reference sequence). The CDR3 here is CASSLKGREQYF. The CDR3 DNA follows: TGTGCCAGCAGCTTGAAGGGGAGGGAGCAGTACTTC.

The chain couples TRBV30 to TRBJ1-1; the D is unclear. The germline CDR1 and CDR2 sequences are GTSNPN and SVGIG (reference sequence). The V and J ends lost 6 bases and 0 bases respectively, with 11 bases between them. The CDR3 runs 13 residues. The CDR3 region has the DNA TGTGCCTGTACTCGGGGTATGAACACTGAAGCTTTCTTT. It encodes CACTRGMNTEAFF.

CDR3 amino acids: CATSRAGLAAEQFF. The CDR3 nucleotides read TGTGCCACCAGCAGAGCGGGACTAGCAGCTGAGCAGTTCTTC. The chain uses TRBV15 and TRBJ2-1; 9 nucleotides line up with TRBD2. CDR3 length: 14 amino acids. Germline-derived CDR1 and CDR2 are LNHNV and YYDKDF (reference sequence). Trimming took 1 base from V and 9 from J; bases not matched to a gene: 4.

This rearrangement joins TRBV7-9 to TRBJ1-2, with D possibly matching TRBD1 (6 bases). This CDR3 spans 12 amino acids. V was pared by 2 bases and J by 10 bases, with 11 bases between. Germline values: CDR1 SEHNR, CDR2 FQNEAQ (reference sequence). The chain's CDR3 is CASSLTGHNYTF. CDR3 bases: TGTGCCAGCAGCTTAACAGGGCACAACTACACCTTC.

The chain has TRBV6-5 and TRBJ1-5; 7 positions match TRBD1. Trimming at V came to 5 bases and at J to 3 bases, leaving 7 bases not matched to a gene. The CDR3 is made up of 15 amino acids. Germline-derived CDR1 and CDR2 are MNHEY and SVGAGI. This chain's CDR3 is CASSTTGADNQPQHF. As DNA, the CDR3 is TGTGCCAGCAGTACCACAGGGGCGGACAATCAGCCCCAGCATTTT.

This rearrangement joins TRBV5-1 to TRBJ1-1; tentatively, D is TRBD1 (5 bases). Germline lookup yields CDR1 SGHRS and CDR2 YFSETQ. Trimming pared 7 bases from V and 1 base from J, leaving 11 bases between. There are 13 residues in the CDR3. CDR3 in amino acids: CASWVTGNTEAFF. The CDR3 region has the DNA TGCGCCAGCTGGGTAACAGGGAACACTGAAGCTTTCTTT.